These 26 T cell receptor beta chains came from one sample sequenced in a study of cytomegalovirus exposure and HLA in healthy donors. PCR primers comprised 60 Vbeta and 13 Jbeta primers. Sequencing was performed with immunoSEQ multiplex PCR; in TCRdb, only in-frame clones are kept and a portion is missing. The table has some 110,000 clones, around 77% seen once; the top ten hold about 4.9%. The sample consisted of PBMCs. These receptors were taken from a man between 50 and 59 years old in good health and CMV-seropositive.

On this clone itself: The germline gene is not matched at one end of the junction; a read error may be the cause. This rearrangement joins TRBV7-7 to TRBJ2-5; TRBD1 might be the D (6 bases). The J call may not be correct, given that the DNA end is closer to TRBJ2-7. Germline CDR1 reads SSHAT; CDR2 reads FNYEAQ (reference sequence). The CDR3 has 13 residues. CDR3: CASSFQQGHEQYF. CDR3 coding DNA: TGTGCTAGCAGTTTCCAACAGGGCCACGAGCAGTACTTC.

This chain uses TRBV5-8 with TRBJ2-3; 14 nucleotides match TRBD2. The V gene's germline CDR1 is SGHTS and CDR2 YDEGEE. This CDR3 region has 15 residues. Losses at the gene ends were 4 bases for V and 5 bases for J; bases not matched to a gene: 3. As DNA, the CDR3 is TGTGCCAGCAGCCCGGGACTAGCGGGAGAAGATACGCAGTATTTT. Its translation: CASSPGLAGEDTQYF.

The rearrangement links TRBV4-1 to TRBJ2-7; 8 nucleotides agree with TRBD1. The CDR3 is made up of 16 amino acids. The germline V gene encodes CDR1 MGHRA and CDR2 YSYEKL. V shed 1 base, J shed 2 bases, and the junction held 7 bases outside the gene matches. For the CDR3, the DNA is TGCGCCAGCAGCCAAGTACAGGGGGTGAGGACCTACGAGCAGTACTTC. This translates into CASSQVQGVRTYEQYF.

Remarks on this clone: Other nucleotide sequences in the sample specify the same CDR3. The gene calls are TRBV5-1 and TRBJ2-5; tentatively, D is TRBD2 (7 bases). The V gene lost 0 bases and the J gene lost 1 base, with 13 bases spanning the gap. Germline V CDR1 and CDR2: SGHRS, YFSETQ. The CDR3 sequence is 16 residues long. In DNA, the CDR3 is TGCGCCAGCAGCTTGGCTGGAGGGGGGGTCCAAGAGACCCAGTACTTC. Translated, it gives CASSLAGGGVQETQYF.

This chain joins TRBV6-1 and TRBJ2-7; 8 bases match TRBD1. Trimming took 4 bases from V and 1 from J; bases not matched to a gene: 3. CDR1 and CDR2 (germline): MNHNS, SASEGT. This CDR3 is built from 14 residues. The CDR3 nucleotides are TGTGCCAGCAGTGGGAGGGACAGGTCCTACGAGCAGTACTTC. Encoded protein: CASSGRDRSYEQYF.

The chain employs TRBV7-2 and TRBJ2-7; no clear D gene. Deletions cut 2 bases from V and 2 bases from J, with 10 bases between. The CDR3 totals 14 residues. Per the germline V gene, CDR1 is SGHTA and CDR2 is FQGNSA. CDR3 amino acids: CASSLTTGTYEQYF. In DNA form, the CDR3 reads TGTGCCAGCAGCTTAACGACTGGAACCTACGAGCAGTACTTC.

The rearrangement joins TRBV6-5 to TRBJ1-1; tentatively, D is TRBD1 (6 bases). CDR3 size: 15 residues. Trimming shortened V by 0 bases and J by 5 bases, and 13 bases separated the two germline ends. Germline lookup yields CDR1 MNHEY and CDR2 SVGAGI. The CDR3, as DNA: TGTGCCAGCAGTTACTCAGGGGGGCGGGGGACTGAAGCTTTCTTT. Translating gives CASSYSGGRGTEAFF.

This chain joins TRBV6-1 and TRBJ2-5; 7 bases are a match to TRBD2. Germline V CDR1 and CDR2: MNHNS, SASEGT. V trimming: 7 bases; J trimming: 3 bases; junction bases outside the gene matches: 5. The CDR3 runs 13 residues. The CDR3 bases are TGTGCCAGCAAAAGGCTAGCGGAAGAGACCCAGTACTTC. Amino acid sequence: CASKRLAEETQYF.

The gene calls are TRBV6-6 and TRBJ2-2, with D unclear. This CDR3 is 14 amino acids long. Germline V gene data show CDR1 as MNHNY and CDR2 as SVGAGI (reference sequence). Trimming stripped 6 bases from V and 7 bases from J, with 15 bases between. The CDR3 region has the DNA TGTGCCAGCAGAAGCCCAAGTAGTGGCGGGGAGCTGTTTTTT. Amino acids: CASRSPSSGGELFF.

The chain recombines TRBV28 with TRBJ2-7, with 8 bases identical to TRBD2. In germline, CDR1 is MDHEN, CDR2 SYDVKM. The V and J ends lost 5 bases and 3 bases, in that order; junction bases with no gene match: 3. CDR3 length: 13 residues. The CDR3 reads CASSSGGVYEQYF. CDR3 DNA: TGTGCCAGCAGTAGCGGGGGAGTCTACGAGCAGTACTTC.

The chain carries TRBV30 and TRBJ2-7; 9 bases map to TRBD2. J lost 1 base, V lost 4 bases, and 11 bases had no gene match. Germline V gene sequence: CDR1 GTSNPN, CDR2 SVGIG (reference sequence). This CDR3 region has 16 residues. In DNA form, the CDR3 reads TGTGCCTGGACCATTGGGAGCGGGGGGATATCCTACGAGCAGTACTTC. This encodes CAWTIGSGGISYEQYF.

The chain carries TRBV7-8 and TRBJ2-7; TRBD1 aligns across 9 bases. V was pared by 5 bases and J by 3 bases, with 8 bases of the junction left unmatched. The germline V gene has CDR1 SGHVS and CDR2 FQNEAQ. The CDR3 is 15 residues long. CDR3 in amino acids: CASSLGGTGLYEQYF. The CDR3 DNA sequence: TGTGCCAGCAGCCTGGGAGGGACAGGGCTCTACGAGCAGTACTTC.

This chain joins TRBV6-5 and TRBJ2-1; 9 bases map to TRBD1. The CDR3 has 16 amino acids. CDR1 is MNHEY, CDR2 SVGAGI, per germline. The V gene end was trimmed by 2 bases and the J gene end by 6 bases; junction bases not matched to a gene: 8. The CDR3 DNA reads TGTGCCAGCAGTTACGATACAGGGGGCCGATTCAATGAGCAGTTCTTC. Translated, it gives CASSYDTGGRFNEQFF.

This chain uses TRBV2 with TRBJ2-2; a weak D match, TRBD2 (6 bases). V dropped 4 bases and J dropped 5 bases, with 14 bases sitting between them. Germline V gives CDR1 SNHLY, CDR2 FYNNEI. The CDR3 sequence is 15 residues long. The CDR3 sequence is CASSALVGGTGELFF. The CDR3 DNA sequence: TGTGCCAGCAGTGCTCTAGTGGGGGGAACCGGGGAGCTGTTTTTT.

This chain links TRBV28 with TRBJ1-5; no reliable D call. Trimming removed 7 bases at V and 1 base at J, with 11 bases between. The germline V gene encodes CDR1 MDHEN and CDR2 SYDVKM. The CDR3 has 14 amino acids. DNA of the CDR3: TGTGCCAGCAACCGGGGAGGAAGCAATCAGCCCCAGCATTTT. Its protein product is CASNRGGSNQPQHF.

The chain joins TRBV10-3 to TRBJ1-1; D not resolved. This CDR3 contains 13 residues. V lost 3 bases to trimming and J lost 1 base, with 6 bases between them. Germline values: CDR1 ENHRY, CDR2 SYGVKD. This chain's CDR3 is CAISDVPNTEAFF. The CDR3 coding sequence is TGTGCCATCAGTGACGTCCCGAACACTGAAGCTTTCTTT.

The sample holds one count of this clone. The chain carries TRBV13 and TRBJ2-1; D might be TRBD2 (7 bases). The CDR3 length is 16 residues. Trimming took off 5 bases at V and 9 bases at J, with 23 bases between the two ends. Germline values: CDR1 PRHDT, CDR2 FYEKMQ (reference sequence). The CDR3 region is CASSPWGGGRPSEQFF. CDR3 bases: TGTGCCAGCAGCCCATGGGGCGGGGGCCGTCCCAGTGAGCAGTTCTTC.

This clone was seen only a few times. The J gene is TRBJ1-2, the V gene TRBV7-8; 11 bases match TRBD1. With V trimmed by 6 bases and J by 7 bases, 16 bases remained unmatched. CDR3 size: 17 residues. CDR1 is SGHVS, CDR2 FQNEAQ, per germline. The CDR3 nucleotides are TGTGCCAGCAGTCAAACCACCAGGACAGGGGGCGTGGGTGGCTACACCTTC. Its translation is CASSQTTRTGGVGGYTF.

The genes are TRBV6-5 and TRBJ2-5; 13 positions agree with TRBD2. The ends lost 6 bases at V and 5 bases at J; junction bases unmatched: 6. The CDR3 runs 15 residues. Germline CDR1 is MNHEY and CDR2 is SVGAGI. This chain's CDR3 is CASSKGLAGVETQYF. The CDR3 coding sequence is TGTGCCAGCAGCAAAGGACTAGCGGGGGTGGAGACCCAGTACTTC.

This clone has only a few counts. The chain combines TRBV27 with TRBJ2-2, with 7 bases aligning to TRBD1. The CDR3 has 14 residues. V trimming: 6 bases; J trimming: 1 base; junction bases outside the gene matches: 2. Germline-derived CDR1 and CDR2 are MNHEY and SMNVEV (reference sequence). This CDR3 is CASSGTVNTGELFF. The CDR3, as DNA: TGTGCCAGCAGCGGGACAGTGAACACCGGGGAGCTGTTTTTT.

The chain carries TRBV18 and TRBJ2-1, with D possibly TRBD1 on 6 matching bases. The CDR3 has 15 amino acids. V was shortened by 1 base and J by 4 bases, with 11 bases between the two germline ends. CDR1 is KGHSH and CDR2 is LQKENI in the germline V gene. Here the CDR3 DNA reads TGTGCCAGCTCACCACGGGGCAGGGGTTACAATGAGCAGTTCTTC. It translates to CASSPRGRGYNEQFF.

The chain links TRBV5-5 to TRBJ2-7, with D perhaps matching TRBD1 (6 bases). This CDR3 is built from 13 residues. V was trimmed by 4 bases and J by 5 bases, leaving 13 bases between them. Germline V gene sequence: CDR1 SGHKS, CDR2 YYEKEE (reference sequence). CDR3 nucleotide sequence: TGTGCCAGCAGCCGTACAGGGTTCGACGAGCAGTACTTC. It codes for CASSRTGFDEQYF.

The V call is TRBV15, the J call TRBJ1-2; no clear D gene. The CDR3 is 12 amino acids. V lost 4 bases to trimming and J lost 7 bases, with 10 bases between them. CDR1 is LNHNV, CDR2 YYDKDF, per germline (reference sequence). CDR3 bases: TGTGCCACCAGCACAGTCCGTGGTGGCTACACCTTC. Its protein is CATSTVRGGYTF.

The chain combines TRBV6-4 with TRBJ2-6; TRBD2 matches at 7 bases. V lost 2 bases to trimming and J lost 4 bases; unmatched junction nucleotides: 8. The CDR3 consists of 17 residues. Germline V lookup: CDR1 MRHNA, CDR2 SNTAGT. In DNA, the CDR3 is TGTGCCAGCAGTGACGGAGGGAGGGGTTTGGGGGCCAACGTCCTGACTTTC. Its protein product is CASSDGGRGLGANVLTF.

The V call is TRBV5-6, the J call TRBJ1-4, with D maybe TRBD1 (6 bases). Trimming shortened V by 5 bases and J by 8 bases, and 16 bases separated the two germline ends. From germline, CDR1 is SGHDT and CDR2 YYEEEE. The CDR3 is 14 amino acids. The CDR3 DNA is TGTGCCAGCAGGAGGGACACCGGAACAGAAAAACTGTTTTTT. Its translation: CASRRDTGTEKLFF.

The genes are TRBV5-1 and TRBJ1-3, with TRBD1 identical over 7 bases. The CDR3 length is 18 residues. Per the germline V gene, CDR1 is SGHRS and CDR2 is YFSETQ. Unmatched junction bases numbered 9, after V lost 0 bases and J lost 0 bases. CDR3 residues: CASSLESDRVFSGNTIYF. The CDR3 region has the DNA TGCGCCAGCAGCTTGGAAAGCGACAGGGTATTCTCTGGAAACACCATATATTTT.